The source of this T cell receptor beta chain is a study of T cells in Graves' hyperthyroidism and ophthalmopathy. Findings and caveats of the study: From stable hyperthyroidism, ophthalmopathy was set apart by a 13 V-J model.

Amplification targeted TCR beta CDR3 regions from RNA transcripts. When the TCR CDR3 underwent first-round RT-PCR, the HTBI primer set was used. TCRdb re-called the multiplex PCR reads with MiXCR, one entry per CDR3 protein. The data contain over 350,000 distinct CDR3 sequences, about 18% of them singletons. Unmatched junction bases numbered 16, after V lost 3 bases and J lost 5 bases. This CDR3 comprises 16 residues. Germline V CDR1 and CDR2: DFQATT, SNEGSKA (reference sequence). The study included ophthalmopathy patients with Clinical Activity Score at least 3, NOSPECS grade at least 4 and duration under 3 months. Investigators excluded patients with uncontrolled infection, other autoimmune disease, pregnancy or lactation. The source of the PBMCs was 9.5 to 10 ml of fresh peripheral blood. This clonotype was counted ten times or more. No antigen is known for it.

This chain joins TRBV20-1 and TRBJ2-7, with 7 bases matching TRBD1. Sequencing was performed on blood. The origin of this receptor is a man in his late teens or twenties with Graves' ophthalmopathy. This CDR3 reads CSASPSTTGFENEQYF. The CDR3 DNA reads TGCAGTGCTAGCCCCAGTACGACAGGGTTTGAGAACGAGCAGTACTTC.